The TCR beta chain described here comes from a study of T cells expressing NK-cell markers. TCRdb reanalyzed the 5' RACE reads, giving one entry per CDR3 protein sequence and no DNA. Here the sample table reports about 160,000 distinct CDR3 sequences. The CDR3 sequence is 15 residues long. The rearrangement uses TRBV12-3 or TRBV12-4 and TRBJ2-3; the D call from TCRdb, TRBD2, cannot be confirmed without DNA. Sequencing used blood T cells: a sorted CD56 or NKG2C T cell subset, CD4+ or CD8+ T cells, or bulk PBMC T cells (not recorded which). The TCR sequence derives from a man aged 18-70 years in good health. CDR3 residues: CASTTSGLRTDTQYF.